The clone carrying this TCR beta chain has just a few counts. The sample originates from a study of blood T cell repertoires in COVID-19. Study overall: PBMCs, B-cell-depleted T cells, or T cells were the source of the cDNA or gDNA that made up the material.

The CDR3 has 16 residues. CDR1 MGHRA and CDR2 YSYEKL come from the germline V gene. V lost 4 bases, J lost 5 bases, and 10 bases stayed unmatched. Methods used by the authors: Researchers report that nucleated cell counts were estimated from reference gene primer amplification. The data were produced by immunoSEQ multiplex PCR, yet TCRdb's version contains in-frame clones alone and is incomplete. V and J calls and clone size come straight from that table; D and trimming were deduced from the DNA. The repertoire has over 95,000 clones, more than 65% of them found once; the top ten carry under 2%. The sequenced sample consisted of peripheral blood. J is TRBJ1-2 and V is TRBV4-1; 10 positions match TRBD1. The receptor was isolated from a man between 50 and 59 years old with acute or convalescent COVID-19. The CDR3 DNA reads as TGCGCCAGCAGCCGGTGGGACAGGGGATTCCGGTATGGCTACACCTTC. This translates into CASSRWDRGFRYGYTF.